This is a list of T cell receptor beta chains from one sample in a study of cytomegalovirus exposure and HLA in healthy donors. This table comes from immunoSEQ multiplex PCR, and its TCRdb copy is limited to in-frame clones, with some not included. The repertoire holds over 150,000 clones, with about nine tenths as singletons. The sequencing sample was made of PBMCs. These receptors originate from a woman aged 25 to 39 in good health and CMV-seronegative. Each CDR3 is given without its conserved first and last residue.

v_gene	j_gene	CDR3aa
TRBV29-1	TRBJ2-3	SGAGTSGRTDTQY
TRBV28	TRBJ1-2	ASSFIGVNYGYT
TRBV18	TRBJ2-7	ASSPPGGYEQY
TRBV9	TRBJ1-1	ASSVAVNTEAF
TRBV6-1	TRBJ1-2	ASSARTGGGGYGYT
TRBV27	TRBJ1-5	ASATGAGSNQPQH
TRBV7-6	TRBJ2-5	ASSPGTVKETQY
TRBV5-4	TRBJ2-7	ASSLSYRRNEQY
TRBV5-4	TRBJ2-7	ASSLGDGNSYEQY
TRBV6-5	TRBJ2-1	ASSYRASSNEQF
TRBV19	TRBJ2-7	ASSLPGQGFYEQY
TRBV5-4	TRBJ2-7	ASSLGLRVSDEQY
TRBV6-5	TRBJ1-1	ASSSDTEAF
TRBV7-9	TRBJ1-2	ASSPDGGRYGYT
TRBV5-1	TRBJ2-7	ASSRSPSDPDEQY
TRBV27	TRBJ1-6	ASSTRGRQGRFSPLH
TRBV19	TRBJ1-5	ASSVQVRNQPQH
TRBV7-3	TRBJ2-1	ASSLLAGAYNEQF
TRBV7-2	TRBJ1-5	ASSLTGNQPQH
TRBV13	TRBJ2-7	ASSSTRAGQSYEQY
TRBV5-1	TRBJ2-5	ASSDGTGSHQETQY